Shown below are 18 T cell receptor beta chains from a single sample sequenced in a study of response to subunit inactivated influenza vaccine. TCRdb re-analysed the RT-PCR reads in MiXCR, keeping a single row per CDR3 protein. The table shows roughly 700,000 distinct CDR3 sequences, with less than 20% occurring only once. The material was PBMCs from blood, obtained about 11 days after vaccination. Every receptor here comes from a man aged 50 to 59 who received an inactivated influenza vaccine.

J is TRBJ2-1 and V is TRBV11-2; no definite D call. With 0 bases removed from V and 6 bases from J, the gap between germline ends came to 6 bases. The length of the CDR3 is 13 residues. The germline V gene has CDR1 SGHAT and CDR2 FQNNGV. The CDR3 sequence is CASSLDPLNEQFF. The CDR3 DNA reads as TGTGCCAGCAGCTTAGATCCCCTCAATGAGCAGTTCTTC.

The chain recombines TRBV6-1 with TRBJ1-2; 7 nucleotides match TRBD1. V trimming: 6 bases; J trimming: 5 bases; junction bases outside the gene matches: 12. Germline V lookup: CDR1 MNHNS, CDR2 SASEGT. The CDR3 covers 15 residues. Here the CDR3 reads CASSPAGTAAYGYTF. The DNA of the CDR3 is TGTGCCAGCAGCCCTGCCGGGACAGCGGCATATGGCTACACCTTC.

This clonotype was counted between two and nine times. This rearrangement joins TRBV3-1 to TRBJ2-1, with D possibly matching TRBD1 (5 bases). This CDR3 is 17 amino acids long. CDR1 is LGHDT and CDR2 is YNNKEL in the germline V gene (reference sequence). V shed 0 bases and J shed 8 bases, with 20 bases lying between them. The CDR3 here is CASSQESGSGRRDEQFF. In DNA form, the CDR3 reads TGTGCCAGCAGCCAAGAGAGTGGATCAGGGCGTAGGGATGAGCAGTTCTTC.

This clonotype showed up just a few times. The V call is TRBV4-1, the J call TRBJ2-3; 7 positions match TRBD2. The germline CDR1 and CDR2 sequences are MGHRA and YSYEKL. The trim removed 4 bases at V and 4 bases at J, leaving 8 bases unmatched. The CDR3 is made up of 15 amino acids. The CDR3: CASSRLAGLSDTQYF. The CDR3 DNA sequence: TGCGCCAGCAGCCGATTAGCGGGTCTGTCAGATACGCAGTATTTT.

This clonotype was counted only a few times. This rearrangement joins TRBV7-2 to TRBJ2-1; TRBD2 matches 14 bases. There are 16 residues in the CDR3. With 5 bases clipped from V and 4 bases from J, the junction kept 4 bases outside the gene matches. The germline CDR1 and CDR2 sequences are SGHTA and FQGNSA. CDR3 sequence: CASSGGTSGGYNEQFF. The DNA for the CDR3 is TGTGCCAGCAGCGGGGGGACTAGCGGGGGTTACAATGAGCAGTTCTTC.

This chain connects TRBV10-3 to TRBJ1-5; maybe TRBD1 (6 bases). Per the germline V gene, CDR1 is ENHRY and CDR2 is SYGVKD. The V end was cut by 11 bases, the J end by 6 bases, with 17 bases between. This CDR3 spans 13 amino acids. The CDR3 DNA follows: TGTGCCTCTAAACAGGGTTTGGGTCAGCCCCAGCATTTT. Amino acids: CASKQGLGQPQHF.

This clonotype was counted at least ten times. CDR3 bases: TGTGCCAGCAGTCCGGCCGGGACAGGGGTTCGAGAGACCCAGTACTTC. This encodes CASSPAGTGVRETQYF. The chain uses TRBV28 and TRBJ2-5, with TRBD1 matching 10 bases. The V gene end was trimmed by 5 bases and the J gene end by 4 bases; junction bases not matched to a gene: 10. The germline CDR1 and CDR2 sequences are MDHEN and SYDVKM. This CDR3 is built from 16 residues. Full variable domain (missing parts from reference TRBV28 and TRBJ2-5): DVKVTQSSRYLVKRTGEKVFLECVQDMDHENMFWYRQDPGLGLRLIYFSYDVKMKEKGDIPEGYSVSREKKERFSLILESASTNQTSMYLCASSPAGTGVRETQYFGPGTRLLVL.

The rearrangement joins TRBV6-2 or TRBV6-3 to TRBJ2-7; D gene unclear. CDR1 and CDR2 (germline): MNHEY, SVGEGT. The ends were cut back, 7 bases at V and 7 bases at J, with 14 bases in the middle. The CDR3 is 12 amino acids. This CDR3 is CASKPSSSEQYF. The CDR3 coding sequence is TGTGCCAGCAAACCCAGCTCAAGTGAGCAGTACTTC.

In this sample, this clonotype turned up many times. The rearrangement joins TRBV12-3 or TRBV12-4 to TRBJ2-7; no clear D gene. Trimming stripped 1 base from V and 0 bases from J, with 7 bases between. The CDR3 length is 14 residues. The CDR3 region has the DNA TGTGCCAGCAGTTTAGACAGCCTCTCCTACGAGCAGTACTTC. Protein: CASSLDSLSYEQYF.

This clonotype was seen only a few times. This chain uses TRBV7-9 with TRBJ1-6; possibly TRBD1 for D (5 bases). This CDR3 contains 14 residues. Germline loops: CDR1 SEHNR, CDR2 FQNEAQ (reference sequence). V lost 5 bases and J lost 11, with 16 bases in between. CDR3 coding DNA: TGTGCCAGCAGCCCGGGACTGCCTAAAACACCCCTCCACTTT. Translation gives CASSPGLPKTPLHF.

On this clonotype itself: Germline and junction disagree at one end, which may indicate a read error. The rearrangement joins TRBV4-3 to TRBJ1-3; D is unresolved. There are 13 residues in the CDR3. CDR1 LGHNA and CDR2 YSLEER come from the germline V gene. CDR3 loop: CASSQVAGDTIYF. The CDR3 bases are TGCGCCAGCAGCCAGGTAGCTGGAGACACCATATATTTT.

This clonotype occurred a few times. The rearrangement joins TRBV20-1 to TRBJ1-6; D is ambiguous. The ends were cut back, 3 bases at V and 7 bases at J, with 10 bases in the middle. This CDR3 is built from 13 residues. Per the germline V gene, CDR1 is DFQATT and CDR2 is SNEGSKA (reference sequence). CDR3 DNA: TGCAGTGCTAGGAGTCAGTTAAATTCACCCCTCCACTTT. Protein: CSARSQLNSPLHF.

The CDR3: CSAGTGTGDYEQYF. In DNA, the CDR3 is TGCAGTGCTGGGACCGGGACAGGGGACTACGAGCAGTACTTC. V gene TRBV20-1 combines with J gene TRBJ2-7, with TRBD1 matching over 10 bases. The junction had 7 bases not matched to a gene; V was cut back by 5 bases and J by 3 bases. The CDR3 spans 14 residues. Per germline, CDR1 DFQATT and CDR2 SNEGSKA (reference sequence).

This clonotype showed up just a few times. The chain is built from TRBV6-1 and TRBJ1-1; D possibly corresponds to TRBD1 (5 bases). V dropped 8 bases and J dropped 0 bases, with 10 bases sitting between them. This CDR3 is built from 13 residues. From germline, CDR1 is MNHNS and CDR2 SASEGT. CDR3 sequence: CASVQGVNTEAFF. CDR3 coding DNA: TGTGCCAGCGTGCAGGGAGTGAACACTGAAGCTTTCTTT.

The J gene is TRBJ2-7, the V gene TRBV7-8, with TRBD1 matching 11 bases. The CDR3 is 18 residues long. Germline V CDR1 and CDR2: SGHVS, FQNEAQ. After removal of 3 bases from V and 6 bases from J, the junction contained 16 bases not matched to a gene. The CDR3 region has the DNA TGTGCCAGCAGCTTTCCCGAACGGGGGGGGACAGGGGGTTTCGAGCAGTACTTC. Protein: CASSFPERGGTGGFEQYF.

The chain uses TRBV10-2 and TRBJ1-3; no reliable D call. Trimming pared 7 bases from V and 2 bases from J, leaving 15 bases between. The CDR3 sequence is 15 residues long. Germline V gene sequence: CDR1 WSHSY, CDR2 SAAADI. CDR3 sequence: CASTFGPGAGNTIYF. The CDR3 DNA reads as TGCGCCAGCACCTTCGGCCCGGGCGCTGGAAACACCATATATTTT.

Remarks on this clonotype: The junction and the germline gene differ at one end; a read error may be behind it. The V call is TRBV20-1, the J call TRBJ2-5, with 7 bases that match TRBD1. From germline, CDR1 is DFQATT and CDR2 SNEGSKA (reference sequence). The CDR3 length is 16 residues. The CDR3 sequence: CCAREGMNRGQETQYF. The CDR3 DNA reads as TGCTGTGCTAGAGAAGGGATGAACAGGGGACAAGAGACCCAGTACTTC.

This clonotype has just a few counts. The V call is TRBV29-1, the J call TRBJ2-2; D possibly corresponds to TRBD2 (6 bases). With 3 bases removed from V and 1 base from J, the gap between germline ends came to 9 bases. This CDR3 has 14 residues. Germline V CDR1 and CDR2: SQVTM, ANQGSEA. This CDR3 reads CSVEAGWNTGELFF. CDR3 nucleotides: TGCAGCGTTGAGGCGGGATGGAACACCGGGGAGCTGTTTTTT.